This T cell receptor beta chain was identified in a study of cytomegalovirus exposure and HLA in healthy donors. Points from the study as a whole: Reports showed the classifier diagnosing cytomegalovirus status with high specificity and sensitivity. Some public TCRs appeared in many individuals, while most sequences were rare. A list of approximately 160 TCR beta chains associated with cytomegalovirus was given.

The CDR3 length is 17 residues. The germline gives CDR1 SGHTA, CDR2 FQGNSA. Trimming took 1 base from V and 4 from J; bases not matched to a gene: 11. Donors were drawn from the approximately 110-subject validation cohort, separate from the roughly 670-subject first cohort. Profiling relied on immunoSEQ multiplex PCR, and the TCRdb table lists in-frame clones only, not all of them. The sample consists of about 160,000 clones, less than 90% of them appearing once. Remarks on this clone: What it binds is unknown.

This sequence joins TRBV7-2 and TRBJ1-2, with 8 bases that match TRBD1. Sequenced material: PBMCs. This TCR was recovered from a man aged 25 to 45 in good health and CMV-seropositive. For the CDR3, the DNA is TGTGCCAGCAGCTTAGAAGGGCCAGGGGGCTTTCCCTATGGCTACACCTTC. Translation gives CASSLEGPGGFPYGYTF.